This TCR beta chain was obtained from a study of chemoradiotherapy in HPV16-positive cancers (dated by TCRdb to the early 2020s). Some background on the complete study: Functional T-cell assays on cells from a couple of HPV16-positive patients defined candidate HPV-specific T-cell clones and common TCR motifs. The study asked whether T-cell immunity against the HPV oncoproteins E6 and E7 changes during chemoradiotherapy and whether it affects survival. The candidate HPV-specific TCRs and motifs were subsequently tracked in TCR repertoires obtained from some 80 patients with HPV-related cancers.

CDR1 and CDR2, looked up from the germline V gene (reference sequence), are SGHNT and YYREEE. The CDR3 starts with the cysteine, ends with the phenylalanine, and has 17 residues. Kept here is only the CDR3 DNA, which spans 51 bases and is read in frame from base 1. V and J are truncated by 0 bases and 0 bases respectively, leaving an intervening sequence of 13 bases. General study outcomes and caveats: Expansion of candidate HPV-specific clones and E7-related TCR motifs was observed in the tumor microenvironment during treatment, whereas no such expansion was observed for non-HPV-specific T cells. Among HPV16-positive patients, expansion of HPV-responsive T cells during chemoradiotherapy was associated with better recurrence-free survival. The functional definition of HPV-specific T cells was derived from only a couple of HPV16-positive patients, and the survival association was reported for HPV16-positive patients.

To note about this clone: The antigen it binds to is not known. No qualities accompany the bases; no much larger clone lies one base away.

Repertoires were sampled repeatedly over the course of chemoradiotherapy so that clonal expansion in the tumor microenvironment could be followed. Libraries were made using the immunoSEQ multiplex PCR assay. Here the immuneACCESS table is served through TCRdb, limited to in-frame sequences with V and J called. Missing clones are a known gap in these copies; in checked studies unresolved V genes cover under half, and the rest lacks a known reason. Within this sample are 10,000 to 15,000 clones, with 90% of them counted one time only. The ten largest clonotypes hold approximately 2.6% of the sample. The TCR originated in a human donor with HPV-associated anogenital cancer. The chain joins TRBV5-4 to TRBJ1-3, with a tentative D gene TRBD1 over 5 matching bases. Sample collection occurred from a patient who underwent chemoradiotherapy. The CDR3 reads as follows: CASSLDGGPSSGNTIYF. At the DNA level, the sequence is TGTGCCAGCAGCTTGGACGGGGGACCCAGCTCTGGAAACACCATATATTTT.